These 8 T cell receptor beta chains originate from one sample sequenced in a study of a mutant IDH1 vaccine in newly diagnosed glioma. Produced via immunoSEQ multiplex PCR; TCRdb's table is partial and in-frame only. The table lists 20,000 to 25,000 clones, just over 90% of them singletons. Time point noted: baseline, week 1 (first vaccination visit). The treatment was: pre-vaccination baseline after standard-of-care therapy. The specimen was PBMCs, collected from a glioma patient treated with radiotherapy, temozolomide or both. The receptors stem from a man aged 40-49 years with glioma.

This rearrangement joins TRBV4-2 to TRBJ2-3; 7 bases fit TRBD2. This CDR3 has 15 residues. The germline CDR1 and CDR2 sequences are LGHNA and YNFKEQ. J gave up 0 bases and V 5 bases, and 5 bases lay outside the gene matches. The DNA of the CDR3 is TGTGCCAGCAGCAAACTAGCGACTAGCACAGATACGCAGTATTTT. As protein: CASSKLATSTDTQYF.

The chain is built from TRBV4-3 and TRBJ2-3; perhaps TRBD2 as D (6 bases). The length of the CDR3 is 15 residues. V gave up 0 bases and J gave up 6 bases, with 13 bases separating them. Germline CDR1 reads LGHNA; CDR2 reads YSLEER. CDR3 residues: CASSQEETREDTQYF. The CDR3, as DNA: TGCGCCAGCAGCCAAGAGGAGACCCGGGAGGATACGCAGTATTTT.

This chain links TRBV7-9 with TRBJ1-3, with D tentatively TRBD1 (5 bases). The V end was cut by 2 bases, the J end by 4 bases, with 15 bases between. The CDR3 has 16 residues. CDR1 and CDR2 from the germline V gene are SEHNR and FQNEAQ (reference sequence). The CDR3 DNA reads as TGTGCCAGCAGCTTATCCTTAGGGGCATTCGGAAACACCATATATTTT. Translation gives CASSLSLGAFGNTIYF.

V is TRBV20-1 and J is TRBJ2-3, with D uncertain. CDR1 and CDR2 (germline): DFQATT, SNEGSKA (reference sequence). This CDR3 region has 11 residues. Trimming left V 3 bases short and J 5 bases short, with 6 bases between. This CDR3 is CSASRGDTQYF. The DNA for the CDR3 is TGCAGTGCTAGTCGAGGAGATACGCAGTATTTT.

V and J are TRBV7-2 and TRBJ1-4, with unresolved D. V lost 5 bases, J lost 3 bases, and 13 bases lay in between. The CDR3 covers 15 residues. Germline values: CDR1 SGHTA, CDR2 FQGNSA. The CDR3 DNA reads as TGTGCCAGCAGCGTTTATCCGGGAGCTAATGAAAAACTGTTTTTT. This translates into CASSVYPGANEKLFF.

The chain couples TRBV5-1 to TRBJ2-5; possible D gene TRBD2, 6 bases. TRBJ2-7 explains the end of the DNA better; the J call may be wrong. CDR1 SGHRS and CDR2 YFSETQ come from the germline V gene. The CDR3 is 16 amino acids. This chain's CDR3 is CASSLGLGGGFYEQYF. DNA for the CDR3: TGCGCCAGCAGCTTGGGGCTGGGAGGCGGATTCTACGAGCAGTACTTC.

The chain links TRBV4-3 to TRBJ2-2; the D is unclear. Deletions cut 4 bases from V and 6 bases from J, with 9 bases between. Germline loops: CDR1 LGHNA, CDR2 YSLEER. The CDR3 length is 13 residues. The CDR3 loop reads CASSPLRPGELFF. CDR3 DNA sequence: TGCGCCAGCAGCCCCTTGAGACCCGGGGAGCTGTTTTTT.

The J gene is TRBJ2-5, the V gene TRBV12-5; D gene ambiguous. V lost 9 bases to trimming and J lost 4 bases, with 18 bases between them. This CDR3 spans 14 amino acids. Germline loops: CDR1 LGHNT, CDR2 FRNRAP. The CDR3 DNA reads as TGTGCTAGGGGGTCCCCGCGACGAGGAGAGACCCAGTACTTC. This gives the protein CARGSPRRGETQYF. The whole variable domain, remainder taken from reference TRBV12-5 and TRBJ2-5, is DARVTQTPRHKVTEMGQEVTMRCQPILGHNTVFWYRQTMMQGLELLAYFRNRAPLDDSGMPKDRFSAEMPDATLATLKIQPSEPRDSAVYFCARGSPRRGETQYFGPGTRLLVL.